The T cell receptor beta chain under discussion was sequenced for a study of blood T cell repertoires in COVID-19. Study as a whole: T cells, B-cell-depleted T cells, or PBMCs supplied cDNA or gDNA.

TCRdb's table, derived via immunoSEQ multiplex PCR, lists solely in-frame clones and lacks some. This sample has nearly 350,000 clones, with 80% to 90% found just once. The CDR3 loop spans 15 amino acids. Germline CDR1 reads SGHTA; CDR2 reads FQGNSA. V shed 5 bases and J shed 0 bases, with 12 bases lying between them. Seattle patients were enrolled during active infection and followed longitudinally. Sequencing used peripheral blood. This sequence joins TRBV7-2 and TRBJ2-3; maybe TRBD2 (5 bases). This clonotype was obtained from a woman between 50 and 59 years old with COVID-19, enrolled during active disease. The CDR3 region has the DNA TGTGCCAGCAGCCCTCGCGGGCTTAGCACAGATACGCAGTATTTT. It translates to CASSPRGLSTDTQYF.